The clone carrying this T cell receptor (beta chain) was observed a few times. Its specificity is unknown. The source of the sample is a study of CD8+ T cells in alopecia areata. General study results and limits: There were also resident alphabeta T cells of normal skin sequenced in scalp samples. TCR sharing across patients was less clear than in mice, possibly HLA-related.

After isolation, RNA underwent reverse transcription to generate cDNA as the sequencing template. The table came from immunoSEQ multiplex PCR; TCRdb's copy has only in-frame clones and leaves some out. Of about 200,000 clones in the sample, roughly 50% were seen once. This CDR3 has 15 amino acids. Germline V gene lookup returns CDR1 MGHDK and CDR2 SYGVNS. V lost 6 bases and J lost 3, with 18 bases in between. Sequencing was done on a sample of CD8+ T cells sorted from blood. This clonotype was sampled from a human donor in good health. The gene calls are TRBV25-1 and TRBJ2-7; D ambiguous. CDR3 region: CASSLTSGRSYEQYF. The CDR3, as DNA: TGTGCCAGCAGCTTAACCTCGGGCAGAAGCTACGAGCAGTACTTC.